This TCR beta chain is from a study of blood T cells in healthy people across ages (dated by TCRdb to the mid-2010s). Some background on the complete study: In model experiments, roughly one uniquely barcoded TCR beta cDNA molecule per two T cells was captured by template switching. To track age-related changes in TCR beta repertoire diversity, the study relied on deep sequencing normalized with unique cDNA molecular identifiers. The donors were split into four age groups: young (average around 15 years), middle-aged (roughly 40), aged (more than 60) and long-lived (about 74). To avoid experimental bias, donors of different ages were distributed randomly across sequencing lanes. For two donors (one aged 18 to 30 and one aged 80 or older), the study analyzed two additional independent replicas of 1 million unique cDNA reads from the same blood draw.

General study outcomes and caveats: Compared with the aged group, more naive CD4+ T cells, fewer expanded clones and increased TCR diversity were shown by the long-lived group, suggesting age selection. Since profiling was done on bulk unsorted PBMCs, naive and antigen-experienced compartments could not be conclusively compared. There was a strong correlation between observed TCR beta diversity and the percentage of naive T cells measured by flow cytometry. As age increased, observed TCR beta diversity per million T cells dropped in a roughly linear way, and a significant reduction was already evident by age around 41. Estimates of total diversity from one million sequenced T cells were regarded as lower bounds and underestimates. The CMV infection status of donors was not known, potentially confounding age-related changes in expanded clonotypes.

Donors were approximately 42 systemically healthy Caucasian individuals from Russia aged roughly 6 to 100 years. Approximately 10 milliliters of peripheral blood were collected from each donor into EDTA-treated Vacutainer tubes. Ficoll-Paque density-gradient centrifugation was used to isolate PBMCs, with at least 7 million obtained per sample. Total RNA, at least 6 micrograms per sample, was extracted from PBMCs with Trizol reagent. For every donor, flow cytometry on a PBMC aliquot measured the percentage of naive CD45RAhigh/CD27high T cells. Note on this clonotype: The specificity of this receptor is unknown. Nothing much larger sits one base from this clone, and base qualities are not available.

The method behind the library was 5' RACE. The sequencer was an Illumina HiSeq 2500. A second about 7 to 11 cycle PCR used a sample-barcoded 5' primer and a J-beta primer mix. Each TCR beta cDNA molecule received a unique molecular identifier from a template-switch 5' adaptor carrying 12 random nucleotides. Each sample yielded at least 3 million CDR3-containing paired-end reads. All of the RNA was converted into first-strand cDNA using the Mint cDNA synthesis kit, with a TRBC-specific oligonucleotide serving as the primer. Following uracil-DNA glycosylase treatment, all cDNA underwent a first 18-cycle PCR with the universal primers M1SS and BC2_uni_R. On the authors' methods: Normalization of each sample was performed by random selection of 1 million high-quality reads, each carrying a distinct molecular identifier. Reads with shared molecular identifiers were discarded instead of being binned into consensus sequences. MiTCR, run with a Q25 quality threshold and the strictest error-elimination algorithm, handled CDR3 identification, clonotype clustering and error correction. A nonparametric unseen species model with Euler transformation was used to estimate lower-bound total TCR beta diversity. TCRdb reworked the public reads: Q25 trimming with fastp, MiXCR clone assembly, productive beta chains retained. Rows with a matching CDR3 protein are joined into one entry that keeps the most common DNA and genes. V and J calls and clone size were set by TCRdb, not the authors. Present in this sample are around 1,000,000 distinct CDR3 sequences, around two fifths of which were seen just once. The ten largest clones take up around 12% of the sample.

Sequenced material: blood. This TCR was sampled from a man aged 18 to 29 in good health.

The sequenced DNA is TGTGCCAGCAGCTCCACAGGGGCGACTAATGAAAAACTGTTTTTT. This is translated as CASSSTGATNEKLFF. The rearrangement joined TRBV9 to TRBJ1-4; TRBD1 agrees with 7 junctional bases. Spanning cysteine to phenylalanine, the CDR3 consists of 15 amino acids. The only DNA kept is the CDR3, 45 bases in frame from the first base. Reading the germline V gene gives CDR1 SGDLS and CDR2 YYNGEE. Germline trimming: 4 bases from V, 2 bases from J; junction bases outside gene matches: 5.